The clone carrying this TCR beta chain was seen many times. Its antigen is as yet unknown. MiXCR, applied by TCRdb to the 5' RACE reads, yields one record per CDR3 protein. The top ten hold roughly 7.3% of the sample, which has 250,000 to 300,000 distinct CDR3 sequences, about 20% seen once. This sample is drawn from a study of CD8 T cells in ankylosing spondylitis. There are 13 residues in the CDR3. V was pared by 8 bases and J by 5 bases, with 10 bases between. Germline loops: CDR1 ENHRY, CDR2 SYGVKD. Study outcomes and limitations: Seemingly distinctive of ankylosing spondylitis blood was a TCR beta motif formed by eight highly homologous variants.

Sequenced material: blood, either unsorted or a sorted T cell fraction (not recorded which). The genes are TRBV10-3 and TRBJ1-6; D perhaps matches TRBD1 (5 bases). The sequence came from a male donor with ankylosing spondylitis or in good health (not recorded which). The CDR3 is CAIGTADNSPLHF. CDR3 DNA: TGTGCCATCGGGACGGCGGATAATTCACCCCTCCACTTT.